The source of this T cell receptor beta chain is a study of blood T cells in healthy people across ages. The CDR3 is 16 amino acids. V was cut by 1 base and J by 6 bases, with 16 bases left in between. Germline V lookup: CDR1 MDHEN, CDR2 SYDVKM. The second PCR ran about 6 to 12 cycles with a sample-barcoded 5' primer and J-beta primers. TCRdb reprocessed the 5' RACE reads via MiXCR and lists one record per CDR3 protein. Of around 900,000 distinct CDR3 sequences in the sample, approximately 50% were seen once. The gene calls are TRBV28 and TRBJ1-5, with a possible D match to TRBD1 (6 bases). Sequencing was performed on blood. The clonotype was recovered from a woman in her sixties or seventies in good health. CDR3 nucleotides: TGTGCCAGCAGTTTATTCCCGGACAGTTTCGGTCAGCCCCAGCATTTT. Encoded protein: CASSLFPDSFGQPQHF.